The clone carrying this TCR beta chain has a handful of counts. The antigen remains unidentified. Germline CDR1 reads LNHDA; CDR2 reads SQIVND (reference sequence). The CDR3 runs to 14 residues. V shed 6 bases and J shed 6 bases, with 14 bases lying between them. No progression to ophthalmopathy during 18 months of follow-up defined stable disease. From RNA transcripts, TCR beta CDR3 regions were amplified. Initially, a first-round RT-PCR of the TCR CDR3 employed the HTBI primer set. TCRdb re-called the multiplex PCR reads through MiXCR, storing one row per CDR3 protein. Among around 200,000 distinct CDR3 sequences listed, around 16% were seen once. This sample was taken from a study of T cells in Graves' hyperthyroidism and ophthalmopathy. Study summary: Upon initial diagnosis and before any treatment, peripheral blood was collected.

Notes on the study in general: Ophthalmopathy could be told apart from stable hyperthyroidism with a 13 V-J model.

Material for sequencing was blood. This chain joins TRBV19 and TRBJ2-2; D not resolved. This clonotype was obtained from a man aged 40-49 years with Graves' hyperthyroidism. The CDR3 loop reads CASSSKDASGELFF. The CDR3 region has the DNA TGTGCCAGTAGCAGCAAAGACGCGTCCGGGGAGCTGTTTTTT.